A single sample gave rise to the 26 T cell receptor beta chains below, sequenced in a study of CD8 T cells in Susac syndrome. Random hexamers were used to reverse transcribe an amount of 0.5 to 1 ug RNA. A single record per CDR3 protein comes from TCRdb applying MiXCR to the immunoSEQ multiplex PCR reads. The data show more than 150,000 distinct CDR3 sequences, with roughly 95% seen just once and around 0.12% held by the top ten. The sample comprised CD4+ T cells from PBMCs. Receptors were obtained from a human donor with Susac syndrome.

The V and J genes are TRBV29-1 and TRBJ2-7; D gene uncertain. The CDR3 has 12 amino acids. Looked up from germline, CDR1 is SQVTM and CDR2 is ANQGSEA. V lost 7 bases and J 3 bases, leaving 13 bases between the germline ends. CDR3 sequence reads: CSAKDPNYEQYF. The CDR3 DNA reads as TGCAGCGCGAAGGATCCCAACTACGAGCAGTACTTC.

As DNA, the CDR3 is TGTGCCAGCAGCGCGGGACAGGGGGTGAATTCACCCCTCCACTTT. This gives the protein CASSAGQGVNSPLHF. The V call is TRBV7-9, the J call TRBJ1-6; 11 bases map to TRBD1. Germline-derived CDR1 and CDR2 are SEHNR and FQNEAQ (reference sequence). This CDR3 has 15 amino acids. V gave up 5 bases and J gave up 7 bases; unmatched junction bases: 4.

V is TRBV19 and J is TRBJ1-2; possible D gene TRBD1, 5 bases. This CDR3 contains 14 residues. Trimming pared 5 bases from V and 1 base from J, leaving 11 bases between. The germline V gene encodes CDR1 LNHDA and CDR2 SQIVND (reference sequence). The CDR3 nucleotides read TGTGCCAGTAGTTCTGGGACGAATAACTATGGCTACACCTTC. Translating gives CASSSGTNNYGYTF.

The gene calls are TRBV9 and TRBJ2-5, with a possible D match to TRBD1 (5 bases). Germline V CDR1 and CDR2: SGDLS, YYNGEE. The V and J ends lost 0 bases and 0 bases respectively, with 9 bases between them. There are 15 residues in the CDR3. The DNA of the CDR3 is TGTGCCAGCAGCGTAGAGGGGCGGAACCAAGAGACCCAGTACTTC. Encoded protein: CASSVEGRNQETQYF. The full variable domain, in which reference TRBV9 and TRBJ2-5 provide the parts outside the CDR3, is DSGVTQTPKHLITATGQRVTLRCSPRSGDLSVYWYQQSLDQGLQFLIQYYNGEERAKGNILERFSAQQFPDLHSELNLSSLELGDSALYFCASSVEGRNQETQYFGPGTRLLVL.

This clonotype was observed once. The rearrangement joins TRBV29-1 to TRBJ2-7; no firm D call. Germline-derived CDR1 and CDR2 are SQVTM and ANQGSEA. V gave up 4 bases and J gave up 4 bases, with 14 bases separating them. This CDR3 spans 13 amino acids. CDR3 bases: TGCAGCGTTGCGACGGTAGTGGGTTACGAGCAGTACTTC. Protein: CSVATVVGYEQYF.

The V and J genes are TRBV28 and TRBJ2-1; 7 bases align to TRBD1. This CDR3 region has 15 residues. Losses at the gene ends were 9 bases for V and 4 bases for J; bases not matched to a gene: 12. Germline values: CDR1 MDHEN, CDR2 SYDVKM. CDR3 in DNA: TGTGCCAGTGAGATGACCGGGACAGCGTACAATGAGCAGTTCTTC. It codes for CASEMTGTAYNEQFF.

The V and J genes are TRBV29-1 and TRBJ2-3; a weak D match, TRBD1 (5 bases). Trimming took off 3 bases at V and 1 base at J, with 8 bases between the two ends. CDR1 is SQVTM and CDR2 is ANQGSEA in the germline V gene. CDR3 length: 13 amino acids. CDR3 coding DNA: TGCAGCGTTGAGACAGAAGGCACAGATACGCAGTATTTT. Its protein is CSVETEGTDTQYF.

This rearrangement joins TRBV6-2 or TRBV6-3 to TRBJ1-5, with TRBD1 matching over 10 bases. Per germline, CDR1 MNHEY and CDR2 SVGEGT. The CDR3 covers 14 residues. Losses at the gene ends were 4 bases for V and 4 bases for J; bases not matched to a gene: 1. The CDR3 spells CASSWTGGNQPQHF. The CDR3 DNA reads as TGTGCCAGCAGTTGGACAGGGGGTAATCAGCCCCAGCATTTT.

The CDR3 sequence is CASSFQDTYEQYF. The CDR3, as DNA: TGTGCCAGCAGTTTCCAAGACACGTACGAGCAGTACTTC. The rearrangement uses TRBV6-2 or TRBV6-3 and TRBJ2-7; D gene unclear. This CDR3 region has 13 residues. V lost 4 bases to trimming and J lost 4 bases, with 11 bases between them. The V gene's germline CDR1 is MNHEY and CDR2 SVGEGT.

The CDR3 loop is CASSLRWNYGYTF. The CDR3 DNA sequence: TGTGCCAGCAGTTTACGGTGGAACTATGGCTACACCTTC. The chain employs TRBV27 and TRBJ1-2; no firm D call. CDR1 and CDR2 (germline): MNHEY, SMNVEV (reference sequence). The CDR3 extends over 13 amino acids. V gave up 2 bases and J gave up 2 bases, with 6 bases separating them.

This clonotype was counted a single time. The chain employs TRBV15 and TRBJ2-3, with 15 positions matching TRBD2. V gave up 5 bases and J gave up 4 bases; unmatched junction bases: 7. The CDR3 sequence is 17 residues long. Germline CDR1 and CDR2: LNHNV and YYDKDF (reference sequence). In DNA form, the CDR3 reads TGTGCCACCAGCCGAACACGGACTAGCGGGAGGGCAGATACGCAGTATTTT. This codes for CATSRTRTSGRADTQYF.

V usage is TRBV4-3 and J usage is TRBJ2-1; TRBD2 aligns across 9 bases. V shed 0 bases and J 5 bases; nucleotides not matched to a gene: 5. This CDR3 has 16 amino acids. Germline values: CDR1 LGHNA, CDR2 YSLEER. The CDR3 spells CASSQDGLARHNEQFF. The CDR3 bases are TGCGCCAGCAGCCAAGATGGACTAGCGCGACACAATGAGCAGTTCTTC.

The chain uses TRBV24-1 and TRBJ2-1; D may be TRBD2 (6 bases). Germline CDR1 KGHDR, CDR2 SFDVKD. V lost 4 bases to trimming and J lost 2 bases, with 11 bases between them. This CDR3 is built from 15 residues. CDR3: CATSDPGEAYNEQFF. The CDR3 region has the DNA TGTGCCACCAGTGACCCTGGGGAGGCCTACAATGAGCAGTTCTTC.

This chain joins TRBV30 and TRBJ2-7; 9 bases align to TRBD2. Germline trimming cut 0 bases from V and 3 bases from J; bases unmatched to any gene: 6. Germline lookup yields CDR1 GTSNPN and CDR2 SVGIG (reference sequence). The CDR3 length is 15 residues. CDR3 protein: CAWSVRGTSRYEQYF. In nucleotides, the CDR3 is TGTGCCTGGAGTGTAAGGGGGACTAGCCGCTACGAGCAGTACTTC. Variable domain in full (rest from reference TRBV30 and TRBJ2-7): SQTIHQWPATLVQPVGSPLSLECTVEGTSNPNLYWYRQAAGRGLQLLFYSVGIGQISSEVPQNLSASRPQDRQFILSSKKLLLSDSGFYLCAWSVRGTSRYEQYFGPGTRLTVT.

This rearrangement joins TRBV7-8 to TRBJ1-2, with D unclear. The CDR3 runs 13 residues. Trimming removed 5 bases from V and 2 bases from J, with 9 bases in between. Germline values: CDR1 SGHVS, CDR2 FQNEAQ. The CDR3 sequence: CASSMNPNYGYTF. Written as DNA, the CDR3 is TGTGCCAGCAGCATGAACCCAAACTATGGCTACACCTTC.

This chain links TRBV25-1 with TRBJ2-1, with 13 bases fitting TRBD2. The germline gives CDR1 MGHDK, CDR2 SYGVNS. The CDR3 covers 16 residues. Germline trimming cut 8 bases from V and 7 bases from J; bases unmatched to any gene: 11. Written as DNA, the CDR3 is TGTGCCAGCTCCAAAACCGGGACTAGCGGGAAGAATGAGCAGTTCTTC. This encodes CASSKTGTSGKNEQFF.

The gene calls are TRBV6-5 and TRBJ2-5; no clear D gene. Looked up from germline, CDR1 is MNHEY and CDR2 is SVGAGI. The V and J ends lost 2 bases and 1 base respectively, with 5 bases between them. The CDR3 sequence is 13 residues long. DNA for the CDR3: TGTGCCAGCAGTTACGCAGGCCAAGAGACCCAGTACTTC. It translates to CASSYAGQETQYF.

This sequence joins TRBV29-1 and TRBJ2-1; D not certain. Trimming removed 8 bases from V and 5 bases from J, with 16 bases in between. The germline V gene encodes CDR1 SQVTM and CDR2 ANQGSEA. The CDR3 covers 13 residues. The CDR3 reads CSTVLLRDNEQFF. The DNA for the CDR3 is TGCAGCACAGTTTTACTTAGGGACAATGAGCAGTTCTTC.

The rearrangement joins TRBV28 to TRBJ2-2; D remains ambiguous. Trimming shortened V by 2 bases and J by 4 bases, and 5 bases separated the two germline ends. CDR1 is MDHEN and CDR2 is SYDVKM in the germline V gene. The CDR3 is made up of 13 amino acids. CDR3 nucleotide sequence: TGTGCCAGCAGTTTAAAGGGCACCGGGGAGCTGTTTTTT. Amino acid sequence: CASSLKGTGELFF.

This clonotype was detected only a few times. The chain recombines TRBV9 with TRBJ2-2; D remains ambiguous. The CDR3 totals 12 residues. The V and J ends lost 4 bases and 4 bases respectively, with 5 bases between them. Germline assignment: CDR1 SGDLS and CDR2 YYNGEE. The CDR3 spells CASSLSTGELFF. As DNA, the CDR3 is TGTGCCAGCAGCCTCAGCACCGGGGAGCTGTTTTTT.

In DNA form, the CDR3 reads TGCAGCGTTGAGTACTTCCAGGGAACCGGGGAGCTGTTTTTT. It yields the protein CSVEYFQGTGELFF. The chain employs TRBV29-1 and TRBJ2-2; a weak D match, TRBD1 (5 bases). Germline assignment: CDR1 SQVTM and CDR2 ANQGSEA. The ends were cut back, 3 bases at V and 5 bases at J, with 13 bases in the middle. The CDR3 runs to 14 residues.

The chain uses TRBV20-1 and TRBJ2-1; 7 bases match TRBD1. V shed 6 bases and J 5 bases; nucleotides not matched to a gene: 19. This CDR3 comprises 17 residues. The germline V gene encodes CDR1 DFQATT and CDR2 SNEGSKA (reference sequence). CDR3 residues: CSAPPAGFRTGDNEQFF. CDR3 DNA sequence: TGCAGTGCCCCCCCGGCAGGGTTTAGAACAGGGGACAATGAGCAGTTCTTC.

The V and J genes are TRBV20-1 and TRBJ1-4; D remains ambiguous. V was trimmed by 4 bases and J by 5 bases, leaving 11 bases between them. The CDR3 is 13 residues long. Per the germline V gene, CDR1 is DFQATT and CDR2 is SNEGSKA (reference sequence). The DNA of the CDR3 is TGCAGTGCTAAGGACGGGCGAAATGAAAAACTGTTTTTT. Translating gives CSAKDGRNEKLFF.

The genes are TRBV27 and TRBJ2-1; 8 bases agree with TRBD2. With 6 bases clipped from V and 0 bases from J, the junction kept 7 bases outside the gene matches. Germline CDR1 reads MNHEY; CDR2 reads SMNVEV (reference sequence). The CDR3 has 16 residues. The chain's CDR3 is CASRPSGPLSYNEQFF. As DNA, the CDR3 is TGTGCCAGCAGGCCTAGCGGGCCCCTCTCCTACAATGAGCAGTTCTTC.

The rearrangement links TRBV1 to TRBJ2-3. TRBV1 is a listed pseudogene. The CDR3 loop spans 17 amino acids. DNA of the CDR3: TGCACCAGCAGCCAAGGCGTTTCGCGAAGACCTAAAGATACGCAGTATTTT. Protein: CTSSQGVSRRPKDTQYF.

The V gene is TRBV28, the J gene TRBJ2-5; 7 positions match TRBD1. The germline V gene has CDR1 MDHEN and CDR2 SYDVKM. V was clipped by 2 bases and J by 1 base; unmatched bases: 4. The CDR3 is 15 amino acids. CDR3 residues: CASSLRGLLQETQYF. CDR3 coding DNA: TGTGCCAGCAGTTTAAGGGGGCTGCTCCAAGAGACCCAGTACTTC.